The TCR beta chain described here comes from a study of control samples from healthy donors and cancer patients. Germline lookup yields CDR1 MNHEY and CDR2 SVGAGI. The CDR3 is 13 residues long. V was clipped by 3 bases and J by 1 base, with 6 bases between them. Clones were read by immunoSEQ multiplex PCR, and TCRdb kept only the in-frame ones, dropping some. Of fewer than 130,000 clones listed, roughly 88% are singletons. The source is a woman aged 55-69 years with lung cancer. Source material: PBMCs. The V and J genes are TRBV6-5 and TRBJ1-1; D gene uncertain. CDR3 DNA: TGTGCCAGCAGTTATACGAGGAACACTGAAGCTTTCTTT. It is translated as CASSYTRNTEAFF.